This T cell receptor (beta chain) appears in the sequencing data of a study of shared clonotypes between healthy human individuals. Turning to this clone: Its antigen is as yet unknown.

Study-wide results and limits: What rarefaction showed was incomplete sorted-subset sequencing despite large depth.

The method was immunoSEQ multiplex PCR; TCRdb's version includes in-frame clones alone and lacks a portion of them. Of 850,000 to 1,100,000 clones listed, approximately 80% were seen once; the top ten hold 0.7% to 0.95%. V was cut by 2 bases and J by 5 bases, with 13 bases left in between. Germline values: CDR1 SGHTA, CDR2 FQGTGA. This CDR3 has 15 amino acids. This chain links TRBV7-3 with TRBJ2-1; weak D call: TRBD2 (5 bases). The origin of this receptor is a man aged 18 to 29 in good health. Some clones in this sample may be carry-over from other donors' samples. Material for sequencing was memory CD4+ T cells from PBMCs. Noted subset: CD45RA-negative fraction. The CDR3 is CASSLGSLANNEQFF. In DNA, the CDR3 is TGTGCCAGCAGCTTAGGGTCCCTAGCCAACAATGAGCAGTTCTTC.